This TCR beta chain was sequenced in a study of Graves' ophthalmopathy and Graves' hyperthyroidism (dated 2018 in TCRdb). In terms of the full investigation: Peripheral blood was collected at initial diagnosis, before any treatment. The study used TCR beta repertoire signatures to distinguish Graves' ophthalmopathy from Graves' hyperthyroidism and to predict progression to ophthalmopathy. In total, 135 blood samples were TCR-sequenced: approximately 42 ophthalmopathy, approximately 75 hyperthyroidism and some 17 hyperthyroidism-to-ophthalmopathy patients. To explore V-J signatures that separate ophthalmopathy from hyperthyroidism, a discovery set of 95 to 100 patients was enrolled, consisting of about 43 with ophthalmopathy and around 57 with stable hyperthyroidism. For independent validation, a separate cohort was made up of around 19 hyperthyroidism patients plus 17 patients who later progressed from hyperthyroidism to ophthalmopathy. In five to seven hyperthyroidism patients, the T-cell repertoire of thyroid tissue was compared with the T-cell repertoire of blood. Following sample collection, hyperthyroidism patients were given methimazole at a starting dose of 30 mg daily, and ophthalmopathy patients were given high-dose intravenous methylprednisolone. The 75 to 100 discovery patients were randomly divided into training and test sets at a 7:3 ratio. The paper's findings and limits, for the study overall: The 13-signature model separated ophthalmopathy from stable hyperthyroidism with 85% to 90% sensitivity and around 84% specificity in cross-validation, and 80%/75% in the test set. Most of the expanded thyroid clonotypes with a frequency above 0.001 were also detected in blood, and it was suggested that the thyroid immune response may be reflected by blood repertoires. In validation, the model predicted ophthalmopathy progression with 55% to 71% sensitivity and approximately 78% specificity; some 13 predicted patients were CT-confirmed with GO in a median of about 7.1 months. No statistical method was used to predetermine the sample size, and group allocation was not hidden from the investigators.

Hyperthyroidism was defined as stable when no progression to ophthalmopathy occurred within 18 months of follow-up. The hyperthyroidism patients were 18 to 65 years old and newly diagnosed, with a disease duration of less than 2 months. Patients were excluded if they had other autoimmune diseases, uncontrolled infections, pregnancy or lactation. Clinical symptoms, serum thyroxine, TRAb, thyroid ultrasound and orbital computed tomography were used for diagnosis. Using Ficoll-Paque density gradient centrifugation, PBMCs were isolated from about 9.2 ml of fresh peripheral blood. Trizol reagent was used to extract the total RNA, and its quality was then checked on an Agilent 2100 Bioanalyzer. This clonotype showed up just a few times. There is no known antigen for this receptor. Base qualities are not provided; no much larger clone lies one nucleotide away. TCR beta CDR3 regions were amplified from RNA transcripts for repertoire sequencing. The first round was an RT-PCR using HTBI primers with the Qiagen OneStep RT-PCR kit, and this first round was followed by a second-round multiplex PCR, then size selection and purification. Sequencing of the libraries was carried out on an Illumina HiSeq2000 in paired-end mode with 100 bp reads. Per the original workflow: SOAPnuke was used to process the reads, throwing out any read that had adapters, had uncalled bases, had a mean Phred below 15, or lacked an exact constant-primer or identifier match. COPE v1.2.5 was used to merge the high-quality paired reads. Each unique nucleotide sequence was treated as a clonotype, and MiTCR v1.1 was used to align the clonotypes to the IMGT TRB V, D and J references. The analysis was limited to V-J combinations with a frequency above 0.0001, which together covered 99% to 99.2% of the repertoires. For each V-J combination, a TCR clonal expansion and chaos score was defined as F50 clonal expansion divided by the chaos observed in the TCRdist matrix. Welch's t-statistics and random forest were used to reduce the features to 13 V-J combinations, which were then used as input to a naive Bayes classifier. The similarity between thyroid and blood repertoires was quantified using the Morisita-Horn index. TCRdb reworked the public reads: Q25 trimming with fastp, MiXCR clone assembly, productive beta chains retained. Under each unique CDR3 protein, matching rows form one entry showing the most common genes and DNA. TCRdb, not the original authors, processed these V and J calls. The sample includes 680,000 or so distinct CDR3 sequences, with around a fifth observed a single time. 7.1% of the sample lies in the top ten.

Including cysteine and phenylalanine, the CDR3 has 13 amino acids. Only the CDR3 region is kept as DNA, spanning 39 bases read in frame from base 1. For CDR1 and CDR2, the germline V gene lists MNHEY and SVGEGT. The junction carries 13 bases between V and J, which are trimmed by 8 bases and 3 bases respectively. The rearrangement combines TRBV6-2 or TRBV6-3 with TRBJ1-1, with the D gene uncertain. This TCR was sampled from a woman aged 18-29 years with stable Graves' hyperthyroidism. Some clones in this sample may be carry-over from other donors' samples. Donor details come from another sample of the same person, matched by shared clones. Material: peripheral blood. The sequence in DNA is TGTGCCAGCGGCGTTACGGTTCACACTGAAGCTTTCTTT. The encoded protein is CASGVTVHTEAFF.